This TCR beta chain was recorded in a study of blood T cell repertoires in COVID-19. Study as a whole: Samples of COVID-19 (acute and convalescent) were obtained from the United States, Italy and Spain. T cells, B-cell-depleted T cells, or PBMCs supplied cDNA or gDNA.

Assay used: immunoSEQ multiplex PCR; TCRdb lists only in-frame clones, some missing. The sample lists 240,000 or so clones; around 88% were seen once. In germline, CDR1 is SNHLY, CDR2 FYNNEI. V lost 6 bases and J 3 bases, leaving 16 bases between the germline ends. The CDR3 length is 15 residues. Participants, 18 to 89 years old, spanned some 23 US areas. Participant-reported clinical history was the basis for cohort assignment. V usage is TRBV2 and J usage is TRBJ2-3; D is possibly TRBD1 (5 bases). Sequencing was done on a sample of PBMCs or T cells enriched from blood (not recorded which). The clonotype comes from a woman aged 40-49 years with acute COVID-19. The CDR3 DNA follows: TGTGCCAGCAGGACCCAGGCAGGGAAAACAGATACGCAGTATTTT. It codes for CASRTQAGKTDTQYF.